The present T cell receptor (beta chain) was sequenced within a study of T cells in Graves' hyperthyroidism and ophthalmopathy. Amplification of TCR beta CDR3 regions used RNA as the template. The primer set for the first-round RT-PCR of the TCR CDR3 was HTBI. MiXCR, run by TCRdb on the multiplex PCR reads, gives a single entry per CDR3 protein. The sample has roughly 710,000 distinct CDR3 sequences, roughly a third seen once. Input material: blood. The origin of this receptor is a woman aged 40-49 years with Graves' hyperthyroidism.

This CDR3 is CASSPSAGTGDGYTF. CDR3 in DNA: TGTGCCAGCAGCCCGAGCGCCGGGACAGGGGATGGCTACACCTTC. The gene calls are TRBV9 and TRBJ1-2; TRBD1 matches 10 bases. V lost 4 bases and J lost 6; bases outside the gene matches: 9. Germline-derived CDR1 and CDR2 are SGDLS and YYNGEE. This CDR3 has 15 amino acids.